These T cell receptor beta chains were read from a single sample in a study of shared clonotypes between healthy human individuals. Clones were sequenced by immunoSEQ multiplex PCR, and TCRdb holds only the in-frame ones, with some missing. The sample contains some 2.3 million clones, just over 90% of which appear only once. Material: naive CD4+ T cells from PBMCs. These receptors were collected from a man aged 18 to 35 in good health. Some clones in this sample may be carry-over from other donors' samples. Both conserved end residues are part of each CDR3. The D gene is left open where the match is weak. Some rows mark clone size as missing; the rest say once, few, many or name a class of expanded clone.

v_call	j_call	clone_size	d_call	cdr3_aa	cdr3_nt
TRBV6-6	TRBJ1-2	-	-	CASSYEYGYTF	TGTGCCAGCAGTTACGAGTATGGCTACACCTTC
TRBV6-1	TRBJ1-2	-	-	CASRAARDGYTF	TGTGCCAGCAGGGCGGCTCGGGATGGCTACACCTTC
TRBV7-9	TRBJ1-1	few	-	CASSSKDTNTEAFF	TGTGCCAGCAGCTCGAAGGACACTAACACTGAAGCTTTCTTT
TRBV10-3	TRBJ1-5	once	-	CAISEAATLNQPQHF	TGTGCCATCAGTGAAGCAGCTACCCTCAATCAGCCCCAGCATTTT
TRBV5-1	TRBJ2-7	-	-	CASSPGGDRDYEQYF	TGCGCCAGCAGCCCCGGGGGGGACAGGGACTACGAGCAGTACTTC
TRBV19	TRBJ2-7	once	-	CASSRRGDGFEQYF	TGTGCCAGTAGTAGGCGAGGGGACGGCTTCGAGCAGTACTTC
TRBV6-5	TRBJ1-1	-	TRBD1	CASSFLSTGEFEAFF	TGTGCCAGCAGTTTCCTATCGACAGGGGAGTTTGAAGCTTTCTTT
TRBV5-1	TRBJ1-3	-	-	CASSPERESSGGNTIYF	TGCGCCAGCAGCCCCGAGAGGGAAAGCTCCGGGGGAAACACCATATATTTT
TRBV28	TRBJ2-1	-	-	CASSPPGQTYNEQFF	TGTGCCAGCAGTCCTCCGGGACAAACCTACAATGAGCAGTTCTTC
TRBV5-1	TRBJ2-3	-	-	CASSPLGATDTQYF	TGCGCCAGCAGCCCCTTAGGGGCCACAGATACGCAGTATTTT
TRBV29-1	TRBJ2-5	-	-	CSVEGWDQETQYF	TGCAGCGTTGAAGGGTGGGACCAAGAGACCCAGTACTTC
TRBV7-9	TRBJ2-2	-	TRBD2	CASSLLAGSAGELFF	TGTGCCAGCAGCTTACTAGCGGGATCGGCCGGGGAGCTGTTTTTT
TRBV30	TRBJ2-5	-	-	CAWKVYPKETQYF	TGTGCCTGGAAAGTATACCCTAAAGAGACCCAGTACTTC
TRBV11-2	TRBJ2-1	-	TRBD2	CASSLGPSSGSRLGQFF	TGTGCCAGCAGCTTAGGACCCTCTAGCGGGTCTAGATTGGGGCAGTTCTTC
TRBV9	TRBJ2-3	-	-	CASSPLGTGSTDTQYF	TGTGCCAGCAGCCCCCTCGGTACAGGGTCTACAGATACGCAGTATTTT
TRBV2	TRBJ2-1	-	TRBD2	CASSGTGTSGRGYEQFF	TGTGCCAGCAGTGGAACCGGGACTAGCGGGAGAGGATATGAGCAGTTCTTC
TRBV6-1	TRBJ1-2	-	-	CASSEWHSPNYGYTF	TGTGCCAGCAGTGAATGGCATTCCCCGAACTATGGCTACACCTTC
TRBV10-3	TRBJ1-5	few	-	CATLRATGQPQHF	TGTGCCACCCTCCGGGCCACGGGACAGCCCCAGCATTTT
TRBV6-5	TRBJ2-1	-	-	CASSYDRESYNEQFF	TGTGCCAGCAGTTATGACCGGGAGTCCTACAATGAGCAGTTCTTC
TRBV6-1	TRBJ2-3	-	-	CASASVFSDTQYF	TGTGCCAGCGCTAGCGTTTTTTCAGATACGCAGTATTTT
TRBV7-7	TRBJ1-4	-	-	CASSLAVNEKLFF	TGTGCCAGCAGCTTAGCCGTAAATGAAAAACTGTTTTTT
TRBV5-1	TRBJ2-1	once	TRBD2	CASSYRGTSGRANEQFF	TGCGCCAGCAGCTACCGAGGGACTAGCGGGAGGGCCAATGAGCAGTTCTTC
TRBV2	TRBJ1-1	-	-	CASSRDTEAFF	TGTGCCAGCAGCCGGGACACTGAAGCTTTCTTT
TRBV28	TRBJ1-4	-	-	CASSPGGRSVF	TGTGCCAGCTCTCCCGGGGGACGGTCCGTTTTT
TRBV27	TRBJ1-1	-	-	CASSLPGPAAFF	TGTGCCAGCAGTTTACCGGGCCCTGCCGCTTTCTTT
TRBV14	TRBJ2-7	few	-	CASSQSGPYEQYF	TGTGCCAGCAGCCAATCGGGTCCCTACGAGCAGTACTTC
TRBV5-3	TRBJ2-2	-	-	CARSPRVADLANTGELFF	TGTGCCAGAAGCCCGAGGGTGGCGGACCTTGCGAACACCGGGGAGCTGTTTTTT
TRBV27	TRBJ1-5	-	-	CASSPTGRRAQPQHF	TGTGCCAGCAGCCCCACCGGGCGGAGGGCTCAGCCCCAGCATTTT
TRBV9	TRBJ2-1	-	-	CASSPSGSGYNEQFF	TGTGCCAGCAGCCCGAGTGGTAGCGGATACAATGAGCAGTTCTTC
TRBV28	TRBJ2-2	-	-	CASSSIGELFF	TGTGCCAGCAGCTCGATCGGGGAGCTGTTTTTT
TRBV27	TRBJ1-1	once	-	CASSGVGTEAFF	TGTGCCAGCTCAGGGGTAGGCACTGAAGCTTTCTTT
TRBV28	TRBJ2-3	-	TRBD1	CASSLIGQGTDTQYF	TGTGCCAGCAGTTTAATAGGACAGGGCACAGATACGCAGTATTTT
TRBV6-1	TRBJ1-1	once	-	CASSEVRGPGRDAKNEAFF	TGTGCCAGCAGTGAAGTGCGGGGCCCTGGACGGGATGCAAAAAATGAAGCTTTCTTT
TRBV2	TRBJ2-2	-	TRBD1	CASGGQGHTGELFF	TGTGCCAGCGGGGGACAGGGGCACACCGGGGAGCTGTTTTTT
TRBV10-2	TRBJ1-5	-	-	CASVQQGNQPQHF	TGCGCCAGCGTCCAACAGGGAAATCAGCCCCAGCATTTT
TRBV19	TRBJ2-2	-	-	CASSMRSLTGELFF	TGTGCCAGTAGTATGCGGAGTCTCACCGGGGAGCTGTTTTTT
TRBV2	TRBJ2-5	-	-	CASRGTRTETQYF	TGTGCCAGCAGGGGGACCCGGACAGAGACCCAGTACTTC
TRBV29-1	TRBJ2-1	-	-	CSVLGSYNEQFF	TGCAGCGTTCTCGGTTCCTACAATGAGCAGTTCTTC
TRBV5-6	TRBJ2-7	-	TRBD1	CASSFRQGAYEQYF	TGTGCCAGCAGCTTCCGACAGGGGGCCTACGAGCAGTACTTC
TRBV5-4	TRBJ1-2	-	-	CASSFAQGLGYGYTF	TGTGCCAGCAGCTTCGCGCAGGGGCTAGGGTATGGCTACACCTTC
TRBV18	TRBJ2-7	-	-	CASSARQETYEQYF	TGTGCCAGCTCAGCCAGACAGGAAACCTACGAGCAGTACTTC
TRBV30	TRBJ2-7	once	TRBD1	CAWSGQGPAEQYF	TGTGCCTGGAGTGGACAGGGGCCGGCCGAGCAGTACTTC
TRBV27	TRBJ2-7	-	TRBD1	CASRAQDRVNEQYF	TGTGCCAGCAGAGCCCAGGACAGGGTAAACGAGCAGTACTTC
TRBV18	TRBJ2-7	-	-	CASSPGSSSYEQYF	TGTGCCAGCTCACCAGGTTCCAGCTCCTACGAGCAGTACTTC
TRBV2	TRBJ2-3	-	TRBD1	CASSKGQGADTQYF	TGTGCCAGCAGCAAGGGACAGGGCGCAGATACGCAGTATTTT
TRBV7-8	TRBJ1-3	-	-	CASSLRVSGNTIYF	TGTGCCAGCAGCTTGAGGGTCTCTGGAAACACCATATATTTT
TRBV6-5	TRBJ2-2	-	-	CASSQRTGELFF	TGTGCCAGCAGTCAAAGAACCGGGGAGCTGTTTTTT
TRBV7-3	TRBJ2-1	once	-	CASSAPDFSSENEQFF	TGTGCCAGCAGCGCCCCGGACTTCTCCTCTGAGAATGAGCAGTTCTTC